The rows below give T cell receptor beta chains drawn from one sample of a study of blood T cells in healthy people across ages. TCRdb reanalysed the 5' RACE reads using MiXCR and keeps one entry per CDR3 protein. The top ten clones hold around a sixth of a sample with under 1,000,000 distinct CDR3 sequences, about 47% of them seen once. Sequenced input: blood. Receptors originate from a man aged 80 or over in good health. Each CDR3 is given with its conserved first and last residue. Fields, in order: CDR3 DNA, CDR3 protein, clone size, D gene, J gene, V gene. D genes are given only for firm matches. Size is stated for part of the rows, as once, few or many counts, or as a class when the clone is expanded.

CDR3 DNA: TGCGCCAGCAGCCAAGAAACAGAGTCCTATGGCTACACCTTC; CDR3 protein: CASSQETESYGYTF; clone size: once; D gene: NA; J gene: TRBJ1-2; V gene: TRBV4-3
CDR3 DNA: TGCAGTCCCTATTCCGGGACAGGGGGTGGCTACACCTTC; CDR3 protein: CSPYSGTGGGYTF; clone size: NA; D gene: TRBD1; J gene: TRBJ1-2; V gene: TRBV20-1
CDR3 DNA: TGTGCCAGGAATAGCGGCCCCACCTACAATGAGCAGTTCTTC; CDR3 protein: CARNSGPTYNEQFF; clone size: NA; D gene: NA; J gene: TRBJ2-1; V gene: TRBV25-1
CDR3 DNA: TGCAGCGTTGGTCGGTTAGGGCTGCCCTACAATGAGCAGTTCTTC; CDR3 protein: CSVGRLGLPYNEQFF; clone size: few; D gene: NA; J gene: TRBJ2-1; V gene: TRBV29-1
CDR3 DNA: TGTGCCAGCAGTCTACAATCGGGACTAGCGGAGAACCAGTACTTC; CDR3 protein: CASSLQSGLAENQYF; clone size: NA; D gene: TRBD2; J gene: TRBJ2-7; V gene: TRBV3-1
CDR3 DNA: TGTGCCAGCAGGGGGACGGCTGAAAAACTGTTTTTT; CDR3 protein: CASRGTAEKLFF; clone size: few; D gene: NA; J gene: TRBJ1-4; V gene: TRBV12-3/TRBV12-4
CDR3 DNA: TGCAGCGTTGCCAAGCGGGACACCTACAATGAGCAGTTCTTC; CDR3 protein: CSVAKRDTYNEQFF; clone size: few; D gene: NA; J gene: TRBJ2-1; V gene: TRBV29-1
CDR3 DNA: TGTGCCAGCAGACGGACAGCAGATACGCAGTATTTT; CDR3 protein: CASRRTADTQYF; clone size: NA; D gene: NA; J gene: TRBJ2-3; V gene: TRBV7-2
CDR3 DNA: TGTGCCACCAGTGATCCACGACAGGTAACAGATACGCAGTATTTT; CDR3 protein: CATSDPRQVTDTQYF; clone size: NA; D gene: NA; J gene: TRBJ2-3; V gene: TRBV24-1
CDR3 DNA: TGTGCCAGCAGAGCCGGGACAGGGTCGTTAAAAGATGGCTACACCTTC; CDR3 protein: CASRAGTGSLKDGYTF; clone size: NA; D gene: TRBD1; J gene: TRBJ1-2; V gene: TRBV4-2
CDR3 DNA: TGCAGCGTTGAAGTAAGGGCCTTCTACAATGAGCAGTTCTTC; CDR3 protein: CSVEVRAFYNEQFF; clone size: NA; D gene: NA; J gene: TRBJ2-1; V gene: TRBV29-1
CDR3 DNA: TGCGCCAGCAGCCAAAGCGGCGTGAGGCGGGACGAGCAGTTCTTC; CDR3 protein: CASSQSGVRRDEQFF; clone size: NA; D gene: NA; J gene: TRBJ2-1; V gene: TRBV4-3
CDR3 DNA: TGCAGTGCTAGATCAGGGGTAAATCAGCCCCAGCATTTT; CDR3 protein: CSARSGVNQPQHF; clone size: few; D gene: NA; J gene: TRBJ1-5; V gene: TRBV20-1
CDR3 DNA: TGCGCCAGCAGCTTGAGCCAGGGATTGAGAGAGCAGTACTTC; CDR3 protein: CASSLSQGLREQYF; clone size: few; D gene: NA; J gene: TRBJ2-5; V gene: TRBV5-1
CDR3 DNA: TGCGCCAGCAGCTTGGGCATGGCTGTCAGTTGGGTTAAGGGAGAGACCCAGTACTTC; CDR3 protein: CASSLGMAVSWVKGETQYF; clone size: NA; D gene: NA; J gene: TRBJ2-5; V gene: TRBV5-1
CDR3 DNA: TGTGCCAGCAGAACCGGGACAGGGTTGGAGACCCAGTACTTC; CDR3 protein: CASRTGTGLETQYF; clone size: NA; D gene: TRBD1; J gene: TRBJ2-5; V gene: TRBV7-2
CDR3 DNA: TGTGCCAGCAGTGATGGGACAGGGAACTATGGCTACACCTTC; CDR3 protein: CASSDGTGNYGYTF; clone size: NA; D gene: TRBD1; J gene: TRBJ1-2; V gene: TRBV2
CDR3 DNA: TGTGCCAGCGGGGGACAGGGCCCCTACGAGCAGTACTTC; CDR3 protein: CASGGQGPYEQYF; clone size: NA; D gene: TRBD1; J gene: TRBJ2-7; V gene: TRBV28
CDR3 DNA: TGCAGCGTTTCCTCGGCGGGAGTCACAGATACGCAGTATTTT; CDR3 protein: CSVSSAGVTDTQYF; clone size: NA; D gene: TRBD2; J gene: TRBJ2-3; V gene: TRBV29-1
CDR3 DNA: TGCAGTGCTAGGGAGAGTGGGACAGGGGGTCTGGGTTCACCCCTCCACTTT; CDR3 protein: CSARESGTGGLGSPLHF; clone size: NA; D gene: TRBD1; J gene: TRBJ1-6; V gene: TRBV20-1
CDR3 DNA: TGTGCCAGCAGGATACCGGGAAAATTGAATTCACCCCTCCACTTT; CDR3 protein: CASRIPGKLNSPLHF; clone size: NA; D gene: NA; J gene: TRBJ1-6; V gene: TRBV28
CDR3 DNA: TGTGCCAGCAGCTTAGGGGGCAACGCGGGATACACAGATACGCAGTATTTT; CDR3 protein: CASSLGGNAGYTDTQYF; clone size: NA; D gene: NA; J gene: TRBJ2-3; V gene: TRBV13
CDR3 DNA: TGTGCCAGCAGCAAAGGAGATCAGATCCTAGCCAAAAACATTCAGTACTTC; CDR3 protein: CASSKGDQILAKNIQYF; clone size: NA; D gene: NA; J gene: TRBJ2-4; V gene: TRBV21-1
CDR3 DNA: TGCGCCAGCAGCTCGGATAACTACGAGCAGTACTTC; CDR3 protein: CASSSDNYEQYF; clone size: once; D gene: NA; J gene: TRBJ2-7; V gene: TRBV5-1
CDR3 DNA: TGTGCCGGCAGTTTGACTAGCGGGAAGGTTGGGGCCAACGTCCTGACTTTC; CDR3 protein: CAGSLTSGKVGANVLTF; clone size: NA; D gene: TRBD2; J gene: TRBJ2-6; V gene: TRBV28